The rows below give T cell receptor beta chains drawn from one sample of a study of OX40 agonist ivuxolimab in advanced cancers. Some clones are missing from TCRdb's copy, which holds only in-frame ones; the method was immunoSEQ multiplex PCR. This repertoire shows around 56,000 clones, 70% to 80% found once; its top ten account for approximately 1.2%. The sample in question was CD4+ or CD8+ T cells sorted from blood, obtained in a trial of the OX40 agonist ivuxolimab. The receptors shown here come from an adult with an advanced solid tumor such as melanoma, head and neck, liver or kidney cancer. The CDR3 runs from the conserved cysteine through the conserved F or W. The order of the fields is clone size, V gene, J gene, D gene, CDR3 protein, CDR3 DNA. D genes are given only for firm matches. Clone size, where shown, is once, few, many, or a class for clones that have expanded.

once	TRBV7-2	TRBJ2-3	TRBD1	CASSLVGTGGTDTQYF	TGTGCCAGCAGCTTAGTTGGGACAGGAGGCACAGATACGCAGTATTTT
.	TRBV6-1	TRBJ2-4	.	CASSVEGLGIQYF	TGTGCCAGCAGTGTTGAGGGATTGGGCATTCAGTACTTC
.	TRBV5-6	TRBJ1-1	TRBD1	CASSLGDRMNTEAFF	TGTGCCAGCAGCTTGGGGGACAGGATGAACACTGAAGCTTTCTTT
once	TRBV28	TRBJ2-7	.	CASSQYEQYF	TGTGCCAGCAGTCAATACGAGCAGTACTTC
.	TRBV19	TRBJ1-4	.	CASSQRVLQGPTNEKLFF	TGTGCCAGTAGCCAACGGGTACTACAGGGTCCAACTAATGAAAAACTGTTTTTT
.	TRBV6-8	TRBJ2-7	.	CASRSCGPSYEQYF	TGTGCCAGCCGTAGCTGCGGGCCGTCCTACGAGCAGTACTTC
few	TRBV7-8	TRBJ1-6	.	CASSFWTRESRPLHF	TGTGCCAGCAGCTTCTGGACCAGGGAATCGAGGCCCCTCCACTTT
.	TRBV6-5	TRBJ1-4	.	CASSLGRSGYEKLFF	TGTGCCAGCAGTTTGGGGAGGTCGGGTTATGAAAAACTGTTTTTT
.	TRBV15	TRBJ1-2	.	CATSREGVGYTF	TGTGCCACCAGCAGAGAGGGGGTTGGCTACACCTTC
.	TRBV11-2	TRBJ1-6	TRBD1	CASSFRTGGSPLHF	TGTGCCAGCAGCTTTCGGACAGGGGGGTCACCCCTCCACTTT
few	TRBV10-3	TRBJ1-1	.	CAISGEAETEAFF	TGTGCCATCAGTGGTGAGGCAGAGACAGAAGCTTTCTTT
.	TRBV2	TRBJ2-5	.	CASSSRQGGETQYF	TGTGCCAGCAGCAGCAGACAGGGAGGAGAGACCCAGTACTTC
few	TRBV5-4	TRBJ2-2	.	CASSLGSTNTGELFF	TGTGCCAGCAGCTTGGGGTCAACCAACACCGGGGAGCTGTTTTTT
once	TRBV7-8	TRBJ1-4	.	CASSLGYQGTDEKLFF	TGTGCCAGCAGCTTAGGATATCAGGGGACGGATGAAAAACTGTTTTTT
.	TRBV11-2	TRBJ2-7	.	CASSLVTGNLEQYF	TGTGCCAGCAGCTTAGTAACAGGGAACCTCGAGCAGTACTTC
once	TRBV7-9	TRBJ2-3	TRBD1	CASSLGTGPSTDTQYF	TGTGCCAGCAGCTTAGGGACAGGCCCTAGCACAGATACGCAGTATTTT
.	TRBV19	TRBJ2-1	TRBD1	CASSIYRGSYNEQFF	TGTGCCAGTAGTATATACAGGGGATCCTACAATGAGCAGTTCTTC
.	TRBV5-5	TRBJ1-2	TRBD1	CASRHPGDRKLYGYTF	TGTGCCAGCAGGCATCCCGGGGACAGAAAACTCTATGGCTACACCTTC
.	TRBV6-5	TRBJ1-1	.	CASSYNSRDTEAFF	TGTGCCAGCAGTTACAACTCCAGGGACACTGAAGCTTTCTTT
.	TRBV18	TRBJ2-5	TRBD2	CASSPRTSGRQETQYF	TGTGCCAGCTCCCCGAGGACTAGCGGGAGACAAGAGACCCAGTACTTC
.	TRBV19	TRBJ2-1	.	CASSALGTDSYNEQFF	TGTGCCAGTAGTGCCCTTGGGACGGACTCCTACAATGAGCAGTTCTTC
.	TRBV5-1	TRBJ2-5	TRBD1	CASSLVGQGGETQYF	TGCGCCAGCAGCTTGGTCGGACAGGGTGGGGAGACCCAGTACTTC
.	TRBV10-1	TRBJ2-5	.	CASSESTTGTQYF	TGCGCCAGCAGTGAGTCGACCACAGGGACCCAGTACTTC
.	TRBV5-1	TRBJ1-2	TRBD1	CASSSYGTEVFYGYTF	TGCGCCAGCAGCTCGTACGGGACAGAGGTCTTCTATGGCTACACCTTC